Sequencing of this TCR beta chain was carried out in a study of blood T cell repertoires in COVID-19. Here immunoSEQ multiplex PCR was the method, and the copy in TCRdb shows in-frame clones only, minus some. The data hold roughly 250,000 clones, with around nine tenths observed a single time. V lost 4 bases and J lost 8; bases outside the gene matches: 8. CDR3 length: 15 residues. Looked up from germline, CDR1 is WSHSY and CDR2 is SAAADI. Among Cohort 3 donors, those recovered had two negative PCRs, clearance, or symptom resolution. The chain has TRBV10-2 and TRBJ2-2, with TRBD2 identical over 9 bases. The receptor's source is a woman aged 45-60 years who had recovered from COVID-19. Material: PBMCs or T cells enriched from blood (not recorded which). CDR3 sequence (DNA): TGCGCCAGCAGTGTTAGTAGCGGGAGCTCAGGGGAGCTGTTTTTT. As protein: CASSVSSGSSGELFF.